These T cell receptor beta chains were read from a single sample in a study of CD8 T cells in ankylosing spondylitis. MiXCR was run by TCRdb on the 5' RACE reads, yielding one entry per CDR3 protein. The table records 500,000 to 550,000 distinct CDR3 sequences, approximately 12% of them present only once. The sample comprised blood, either unsorted or a sorted T cell fraction (not recorded which). The receptors here all came from a male donor with ankylosing spondylitis. Both conserved end residues are trimmed from each CDR3.

>TRBV7-8|TRBJ2-1
ASKPYASSYNEQF
>TRBV7-2|TRBJ2-7
ASSLAVGIKSYEQY
>TRBV12-3/TRBV12-4|TRBJ2-1
ASTGLAGGLGEQF
>TRBV12-3/TRBV12-4|TRBJ2-2
ASSPSGPGPNTGELF
>TRBV29-1|TRBJ2-7
STGQGAYEQY
>TRBV7-2|TRBJ2-7
ASSLVYGKNEQY
>TRBV4-1|TRBJ2-2
ASSQDTGEGITGELF
>TRBV6-2/TRBV6-3|TRBJ2-5
ASSQTAAGMTQY
>TRBV19|TRBJ2-4
AAATGQKNIQY
>TRBV5-1|TRBJ2-5
ASSLSIQETQY
>TRBV7-9|TRBJ2-1
ASSLGSGGPYNEQF